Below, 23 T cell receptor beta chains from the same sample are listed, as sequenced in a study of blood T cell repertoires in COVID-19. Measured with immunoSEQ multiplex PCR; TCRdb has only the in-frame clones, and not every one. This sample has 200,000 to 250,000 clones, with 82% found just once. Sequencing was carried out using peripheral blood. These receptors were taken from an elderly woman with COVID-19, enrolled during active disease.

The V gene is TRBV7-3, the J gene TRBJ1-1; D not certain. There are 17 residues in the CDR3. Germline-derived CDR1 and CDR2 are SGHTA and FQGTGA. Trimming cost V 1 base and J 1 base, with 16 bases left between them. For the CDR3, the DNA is TGTGCCAGCAGCTTAAGGCAGCTCGGTCGAGGGAACACTGAAGCTTTCTTT. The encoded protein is CASSLRQLGRGNTEAFF.

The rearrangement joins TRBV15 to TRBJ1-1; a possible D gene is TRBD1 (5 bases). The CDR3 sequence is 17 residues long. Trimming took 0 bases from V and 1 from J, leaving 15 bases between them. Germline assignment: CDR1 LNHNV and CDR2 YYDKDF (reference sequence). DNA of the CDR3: TGTGCCACCAGCAGAGAAAGCAGCCAGGGTACGAACACTGAAGCTTTCTTT. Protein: CATSRESSQGTNTEAFF.

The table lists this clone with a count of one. The CDR3 protein is CASSFGTATSNTEAFF. The CDR3, as DNA: TGTGCCAGCAGCTTTGGGACAGCCACGTCGAACACTGAAGCTTTCTTT. The chain is built from TRBV11-1 and TRBJ1-1, with TRBD1 matching 7 bases. Germline V gene lookup returns CDR1 SGHAT and CDR2 FQDESV (reference sequence). Losses at the gene ends were 3 bases for V and 1 base for J; bases not matched to a gene: 8. The CDR3 contains 16 residues.

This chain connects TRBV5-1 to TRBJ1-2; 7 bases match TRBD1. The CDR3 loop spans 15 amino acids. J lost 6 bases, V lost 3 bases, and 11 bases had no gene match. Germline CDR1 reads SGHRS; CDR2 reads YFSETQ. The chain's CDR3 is CASSYYTGDGNGYTF. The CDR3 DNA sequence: TGCGCCAGCAGCTACTACACAGGGGATGGAAATGGCTACACCTTC.

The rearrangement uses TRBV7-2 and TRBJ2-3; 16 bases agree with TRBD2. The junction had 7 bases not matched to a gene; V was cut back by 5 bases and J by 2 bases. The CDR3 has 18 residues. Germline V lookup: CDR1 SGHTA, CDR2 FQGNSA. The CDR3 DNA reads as TGTGCCAGCAGCCTTCCGGGACTAGCGGGGGGGGTCACAGATACGCAGTATTTT. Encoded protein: CASSLPGLAGGVTDTQYF.

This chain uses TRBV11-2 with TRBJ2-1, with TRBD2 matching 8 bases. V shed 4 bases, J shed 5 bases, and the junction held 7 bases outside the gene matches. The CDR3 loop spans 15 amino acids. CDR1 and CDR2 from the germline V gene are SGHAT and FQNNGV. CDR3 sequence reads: CASSSSGSFDNEQFF. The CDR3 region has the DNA TGTGCCAGCAGCTCCAGCGGGAGTTTTGACAATGAGCAGTTCTTC.

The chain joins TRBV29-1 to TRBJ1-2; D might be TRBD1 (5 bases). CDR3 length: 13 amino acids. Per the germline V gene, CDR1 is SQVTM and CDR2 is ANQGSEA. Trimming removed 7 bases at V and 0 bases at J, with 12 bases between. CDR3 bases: TGCAGCGCCGCCCCAGGGACTAACTATGGCTACACCTTC. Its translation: CSAAPGTNYGYTF.

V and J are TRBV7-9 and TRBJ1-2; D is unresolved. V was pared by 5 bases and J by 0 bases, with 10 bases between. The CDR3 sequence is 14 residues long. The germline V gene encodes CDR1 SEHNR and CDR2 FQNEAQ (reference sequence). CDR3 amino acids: CASSPRTPNYGYTF. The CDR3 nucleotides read TGTGCCAGCAGCCCTCGAACTCCTAACTATGGCTACACCTTC.

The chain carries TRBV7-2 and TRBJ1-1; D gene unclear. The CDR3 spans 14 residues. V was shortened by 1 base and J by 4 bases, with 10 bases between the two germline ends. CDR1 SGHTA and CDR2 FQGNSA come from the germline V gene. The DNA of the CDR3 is TGTGCCAGCAGCTTAGACTCGAGCGGCACTGAAGCTTTCTTT. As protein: CASSLDSSGTEAFF. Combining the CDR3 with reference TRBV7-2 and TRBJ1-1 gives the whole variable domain GAGVSQSPSNKVTEKGKDVELRCDPISGHTALYWYRQSLGQGLEFLIYFQGNSAPDKSGLPSDRFSAERTGGSVSTLTIQRTQQEDSAVYLCASSLDSSGTEAFFGQGTRLTVV.

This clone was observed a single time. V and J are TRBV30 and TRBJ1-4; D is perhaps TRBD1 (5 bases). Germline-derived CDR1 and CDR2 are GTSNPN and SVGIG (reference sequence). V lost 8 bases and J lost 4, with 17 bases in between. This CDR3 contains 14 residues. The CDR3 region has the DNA TGTGCCCTGGAGGGGAGAACGGGTAATGAAAAACTGTTTTTT. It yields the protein CALEGRTGNEKLFF.

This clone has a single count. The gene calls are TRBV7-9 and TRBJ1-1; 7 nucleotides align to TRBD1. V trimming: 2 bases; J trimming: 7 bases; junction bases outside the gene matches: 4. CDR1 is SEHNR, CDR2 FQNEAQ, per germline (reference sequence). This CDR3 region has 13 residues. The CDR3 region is CASSLTGAIEAFF. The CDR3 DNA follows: TGTGCCAGCAGCTTAACAGGGGCTATTGAAGCTTTCTTT. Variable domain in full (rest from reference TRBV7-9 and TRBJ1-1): DTGVSQNPRHKITKRGQNVTFRCDPISEHNRLYWYRQTLGQGPEFLTYFQNEAQLEKSRLLSDRFSAERPKGSFSTLEIQRTEQGDSAMYLCASSLTGAIEAFFGQGTRLTVV.

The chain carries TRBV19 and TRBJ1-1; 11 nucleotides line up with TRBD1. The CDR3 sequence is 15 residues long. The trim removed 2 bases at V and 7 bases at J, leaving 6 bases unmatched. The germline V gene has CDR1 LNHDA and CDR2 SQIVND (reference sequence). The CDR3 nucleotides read TGTGCCAGTAGTATACGGACAGGGGGCCTGGATGAAGCTTTCTTT. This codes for CASSIRTGGLDEAFF.

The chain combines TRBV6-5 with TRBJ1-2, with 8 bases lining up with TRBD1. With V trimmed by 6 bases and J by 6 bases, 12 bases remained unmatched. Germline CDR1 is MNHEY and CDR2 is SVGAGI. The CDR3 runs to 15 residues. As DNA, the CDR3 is TGTGCCAGCAGGTCCAGGGGGCGGCTTTTCCATGGCTACACCTTC. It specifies CASRSRGRLFHGYTF.

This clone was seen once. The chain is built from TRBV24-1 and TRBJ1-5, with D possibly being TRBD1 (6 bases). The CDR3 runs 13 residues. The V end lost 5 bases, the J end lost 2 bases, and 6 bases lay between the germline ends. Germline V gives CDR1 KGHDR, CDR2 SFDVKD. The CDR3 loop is CATSGTGNQPQHF. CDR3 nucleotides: TGTGCCACCAGTGGGACAGGCAATCAGCCCCAGCATTTT.

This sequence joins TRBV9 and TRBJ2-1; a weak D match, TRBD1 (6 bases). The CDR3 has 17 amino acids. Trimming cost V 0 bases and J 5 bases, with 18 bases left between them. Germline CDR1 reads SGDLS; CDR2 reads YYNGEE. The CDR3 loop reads CASSVDLGPGVNNEQFF. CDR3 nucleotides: TGTGCCAGCAGCGTAGACCTTGGGCCAGGGGTGAACAATGAGCAGTTCTTC.

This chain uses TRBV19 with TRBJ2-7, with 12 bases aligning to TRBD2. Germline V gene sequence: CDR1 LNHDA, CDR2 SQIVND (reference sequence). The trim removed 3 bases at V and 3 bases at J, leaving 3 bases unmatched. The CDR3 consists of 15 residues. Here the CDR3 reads CASSIRTSGIYEQYF. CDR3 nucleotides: TGTGCCAGTAGTATCCGGACTAGCGGGATCTACGAGCAGTACTTC.

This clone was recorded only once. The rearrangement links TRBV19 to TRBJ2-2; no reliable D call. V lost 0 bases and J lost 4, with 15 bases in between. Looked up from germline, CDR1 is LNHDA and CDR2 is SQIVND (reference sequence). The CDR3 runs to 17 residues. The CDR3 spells CASSIDSSRLATGELFF. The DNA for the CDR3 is TGTGCCAGTAGTATAGATTCCTCTCGACTCGCCACCGGGGAGCTGTTTTTT.

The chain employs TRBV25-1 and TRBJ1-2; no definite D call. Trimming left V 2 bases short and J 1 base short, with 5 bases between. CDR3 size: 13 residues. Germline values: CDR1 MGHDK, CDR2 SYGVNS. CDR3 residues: CASSEQDNYGYTF. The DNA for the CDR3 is TGTGCCAGCAGTGAACAGGATAACTATGGCTACACCTTC.

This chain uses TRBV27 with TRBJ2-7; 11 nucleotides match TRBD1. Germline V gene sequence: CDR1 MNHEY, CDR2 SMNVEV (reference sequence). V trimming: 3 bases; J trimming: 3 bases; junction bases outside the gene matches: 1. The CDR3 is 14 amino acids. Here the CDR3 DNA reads TGTGCCAGCAGTTTCGGGACAGGGGGCTACGAGCAGTACTTC. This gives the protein CASSFGTGGYEQYF.

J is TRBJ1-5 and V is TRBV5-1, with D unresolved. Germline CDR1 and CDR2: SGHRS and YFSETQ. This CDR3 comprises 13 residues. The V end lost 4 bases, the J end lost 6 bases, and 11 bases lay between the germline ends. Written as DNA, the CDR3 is TGCGCCAGCAGCCCCGGGAAGGGTCAGCCCCAGCATTTT. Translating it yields CASSPGKGQPQHF.

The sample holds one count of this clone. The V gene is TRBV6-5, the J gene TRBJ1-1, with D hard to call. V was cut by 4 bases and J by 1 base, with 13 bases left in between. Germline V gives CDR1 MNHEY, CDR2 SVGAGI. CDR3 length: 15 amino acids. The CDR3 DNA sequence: TGTGCCAGCAGTTTCGGAGGACTGAAGAACACTGAAGCTTTCTTT. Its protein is CASSFGGLKNTEAFF.

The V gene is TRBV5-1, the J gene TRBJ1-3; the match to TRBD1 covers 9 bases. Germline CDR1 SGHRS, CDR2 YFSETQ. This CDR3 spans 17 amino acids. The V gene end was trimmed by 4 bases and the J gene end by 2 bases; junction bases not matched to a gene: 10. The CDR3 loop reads CASSPRTGDGPGNTIYF. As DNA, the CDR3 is TGCGCCAGCAGCCCCCGGACAGGGGACGGGCCTGGAAACACCATATATTTT.

CDR3 DNA sequence: TGCAGGGTTCAGCGGAACAATGAGCAGTTCTTC. Translation gives CRVQRNNEQFF. This chain links TRBV20-1 with TRBJ2-1; a possible D gene is TRBD2 (5 bases). The CDR3 length is 11 residues. Germline-derived CDR1 and CDR2 are DFQATT and SNEGSKA (reference sequence).